The clone carrying this T cell receptor beta chain occurred a few times. Its antigen is as yet unknown. In making TCR beta libraries, quantitative 5'-RACE with molecular barcodes was used. TCRdb analysed the 5' RACE reads with MiXCR anew, one entry per CDR3 protein. Of some 800,000 distinct CDR3 sequences in the sample, 12% were seen once. This entry comes from a study of CD8 T cells in ankylosing spondylitis. Findings of the study overall: Within ankylosing spondylitis blood, a TCR beta motif made up of eight or nine highly homologous variants appeared to be characteristic. Researchers report that disease-linked clones proved CD8+ and relatively rare in peripheral blood. Several of the motif variants were reported before in synovial fluid and blood from reactive arthritis.

Germline V CDR1 and CDR2: MDHEN, SYDVKM. This CDR3 is built from 13 residues. The V end was cut by 5 bases, the J end by 6 bases, with 13 bases between. This receptor was obtained from a male donor with ankylosing spondylitis. This rearrangement joins TRBV28 to TRBJ1-2; D not certain. Material for sequencing was blood, either unsorted or a sorted T cell fraction (not recorded which). The CDR3 coding sequence is TGTGCCAGCAGTCCCGGAGGCCCCCATGGCTACACCTTC. As protein: CASSPGGPHGYTF.